This paragraph covers one T cell receptor (beta chain) sequence. Its target is not known. This table comes from immunoSEQ multiplex PCR, and its TCRdb copy is limited to in-frame clones, with some not included. The sample carries some 240,000 clones, over 80% recorded once. The data belong to a study of cytomegalovirus exposure and HLA in healthy donors. Overall study results and limits: Confirmation was obtained in vitro that three CMV-associated chains are specific for CMV antigens. The TCR clusters that emerged in the first cohort tended, a later analysis found, to co-occur in the roughly 130 validation repertoires. Reports showed the classifier diagnosing cytomegalovirus status with high specificity and sensitivity.

The CDR3 contains 17 residues. Germline loops: CDR1 LGHNA, CDR2 YNFKEQ. The V and J ends lost 4 bases and 0 bases respectively, with 19 bases between them. This sequence joins TRBV4-2 and TRBJ2-7; a possible D gene is TRBD2 (6 bases). The source is a woman between 18 and 29 years old in good health and CMV-seronegative. The sequencing sample was made of PBMCs. Here the CDR3 DNA reads TGTGCCAGCAGCCTTGAAACTCGGGGAGGCGCCTCCTACGAGCAGTACTTC. It codes for CASSLETRGGASYEQYF.